The 9 T cell receptor beta chains reported below all come from one sample, sequenced in a study of CD8+ T cells in alopecia areata. cDNA reverse transcribed from extracted RNA served as the sequencing template. Method: immunoSEQ multiplex PCR; TCRdb's copy keeps in-frame clones and lacks some. The profile shows 140,000 to 150,000 clones, more than 45% of them singletons. Sequenced material: CD4+ T cells sorted from blood. These receptor sequences come from a human donor with alopecia areata.

This clone turned up a few times. The chain recombines TRBV29-1 with TRBJ2-7, with TRBD2 identical over 12 bases. This CDR3 has 15 amino acids. Germline V gives CDR1 SQVTM, CDR2 ANQGSEA. Trimming took 1 base from V and 2 from J; bases not matched to a gene: 3. The CDR3 coding sequence is TGCAGCGTTGAAGTACGGACTAGCGGGACCTACGAGCAGTACTTC. This gives the protein CSVEVRTSGTYEQYF.

This clone was seen only a few times. The chain links TRBV4-1 to TRBJ2-1; D could derive from TRBD1 or TRBD2 (5 bases each). CDR3 length equals 15 residues. CDR1 MGHRA and CDR2 YSYEKL come from the germline V gene. The V end was cut by 4 bases, the J end by 6 bases, with 16 bases between. CDR3 nucleotides: TGCGCCAGCAGCCTGCTGGGGGTAGCCGTCAATGAGCAGTTCTTC. It is translated as CASSLLGVAVNEQFF.

This chain connects TRBV4-1 to TRBJ2-1; 9 positions agree with TRBD1. Germline V CDR1 and CDR2: MGHRA, YSYEKL. This CDR3 region has 15 residues. V lost 2 bases to trimming and J lost 7 bases; unmatched junction nucleotides: 6. In DNA, the CDR3 is TGCGCCAGCAGCCAATATGCAGGACAGGGGAATGAGCAGTTCTTC. The encoded protein is CASSQYAGQGNEQFF.

The chain has TRBV5-1 and TRBJ2-7; 9 bases line up with TRBD2. The CDR3 spans 15 residues. Trimming took 4 bases from V and 6 from J; bases not matched to a gene: 11. Germline CDR1 SGHRS, CDR2 YFSETQ. CDR3: CASSPDPGLAGEQYF. The CDR3 coding sequence is TGCGCCAGCAGCCCGGATCCGGGACTAGCCGGCGAGCAGTACTTC. Using reference TRBV5-1 and TRBJ2-7 for the parts outside the CDR3, the full variable domain is KAGVTQTPRYLIKTRGQQVTLSCSPISGHRSVSWYQQTPGQGLQFLFEYFSETQRNKGNFPGRFSGRQFSNSRSEMNVSTLELGDSALYLCASSPDPGLAGEQYFGPGTRLTVT.

This clone was detected a few times. Germline and junction disagree at one end, which may indicate a read error. The gene calls are TRBV29-1 and TRBJ2-7; the D gene is possibly TRBD1 (6 bases). The CDR3 totals 9 residues. Germline V gene lookup returns CDR1 SQVTM and CDR2 ANQGSEA. The CDR3 sequence: CSVAPGHHF. CDR3 DNA sequence: TGCAGCGTTGCACCGGGACACCACTTC.

V and J are TRBV27 and TRBJ2-7; D is unclear. The germline V gene encodes CDR1 MNHEY and CDR2 SMNVEV (reference sequence). V was shortened by 11 bases and J by 5 bases, with 10 bases between the two germline ends. This CDR3 spans 10 amino acids. This CDR3 is CASGTDEQYF. The CDR3 DNA sequence: TGTGCCTCTGGAACGGACGAGCAGTACTTC.

The V and J genes are TRBV7-9 and TRBJ2-1, with 10 bases matching TRBD2. Per the germline V gene, CDR1 is SEHNR and CDR2 is FQNEAQ (reference sequence). V trimming: 5 bases; J trimming: 10 bases; junction bases outside the gene matches: 14. This CDR3 spans 16 amino acids. The CDR3 coding sequence is TGTGCCAGCAGCCCGAGAGTCCTAGCGGGGGCTAGGGAGCAGTTCTTC. Protein product: CASSPRVLAGAREQFF. Full variable domain (remainder filled in from reference TRBV7-9 and TRBJ2-1): DTGVSQNPRHKITKRGQNVTFRCDPISEHNRLYWYRQTLGQGPEFLTYFQNEAQLEKSRLLSDRFSAERPKGSFSTLEIQRTEQGDSAMYLCASSPRVLAGAREQFFGPGTRLTVL.

Only a few counts were recorded for this clone. J is TRBJ1-5 and V is TRBV28; D perhaps matches TRBD1 (5 bases). The germline V gene encodes CDR1 MDHEN and CDR2 SYDVKM. Trimming took off 3 bases at V and 3 bases at J, with 12 bases between the two ends. This CDR3 contains 15 residues. CDR3 residues: CASSFRDRDNQPQHF. The DNA for the CDR3 is TGTGCCAGCAGTTTCCGGGACCGCGACAATCAGCCCCAGCATTTT.

V and J are TRBV30 and TRBJ1-2; 10 bases agree with TRBD1. CDR1 is GTSNPN, CDR2 SVGIG, per germline (reference sequence). The CDR3 runs 12 residues. The V and J ends lost 4 bases and 7 bases, in that order; junction bases with no gene match: 3. The CDR3 reads CAWTGTGAGYTF. The DNA of the CDR3 is TGTGCCTGGACCGGGACAGGGGCTGGCTACACCTTC.